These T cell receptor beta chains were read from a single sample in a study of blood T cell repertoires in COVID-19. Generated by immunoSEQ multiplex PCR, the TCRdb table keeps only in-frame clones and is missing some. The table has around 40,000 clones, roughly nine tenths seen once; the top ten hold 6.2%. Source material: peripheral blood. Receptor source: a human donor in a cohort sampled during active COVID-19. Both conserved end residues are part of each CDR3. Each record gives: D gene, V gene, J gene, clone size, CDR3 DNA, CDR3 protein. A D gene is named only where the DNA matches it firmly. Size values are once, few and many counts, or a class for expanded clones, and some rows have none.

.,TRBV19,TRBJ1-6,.,TGTGCCAGTAGTAAGGACGAGGGATATAATTCACCCCTCCACTTT,CASSKDEGYNSPLHF
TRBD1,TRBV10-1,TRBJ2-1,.,TGCGCCAGCACCAGGAGGGACAGGGACAATGAGCAGTTCTTC,CASTRRDRDNEQFF
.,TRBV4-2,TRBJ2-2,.,TGTGCCAGCAGCCAAGAGATTAAGCCGACCGGGGAGCTGTTTTTT,CASSQEIKPTGELFF
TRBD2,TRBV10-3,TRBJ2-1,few,TGTGCCACGGGGACTAGCGGGGTGGATGAGCAGTTCTTC,CATGTSGVDEQFF
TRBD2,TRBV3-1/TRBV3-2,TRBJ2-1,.,TGTGCCAGCAGCCAAGTGATTAGCGGGAGTTTTGAGCAGTTCTTC,CASSQVISGSFEQFF
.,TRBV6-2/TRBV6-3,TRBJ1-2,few,TGTGCCAGCAGTTCCCTCGGAGATTTCTATGGCTACACCTTC,CASSSLGDFYGYTF
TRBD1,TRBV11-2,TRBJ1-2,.,TGTGCCAGCAGTCCCGGACAGGGGGCTGGTGGCTACACCTTC,CASSPGQGAGGYTF
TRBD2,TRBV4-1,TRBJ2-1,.,TGCGCCAGCAGGCCACTAGCGGGGGCAGATGGGTACAATGAGCAGTTCTTC,CASRPLAGADGYNEQFF
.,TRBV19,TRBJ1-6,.,TGTGCCACCCGAGGGGGGAGGGAGTCACCCCTCCACTTT,CATRGGRESPLHF
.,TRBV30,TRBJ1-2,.,TGTGCCTGGATGCAGGGTGGATATGGCTACACCTTC,CAWMQGGYGYTF
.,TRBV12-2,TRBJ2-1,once,TGTGCAAGTCGCTTAGCCGGGGGAGTGTGCTCCTACAATGAGCAGTTCTTC,CASRLAGGVCSYNEQFF
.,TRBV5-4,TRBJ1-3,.,TGTGCCAGCAGCTTGGGGGGAGTCTCCGTCAGAAACACCATATATTTT,CASSLGGVSVRNTIYF
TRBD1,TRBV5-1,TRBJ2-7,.,TGCGCCAGCAGCTTGGGGACAGGTGCTTACTACGAGCAGTACTTC,CASSLGTGAYYEQYF
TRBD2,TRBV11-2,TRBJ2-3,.,TGTGCCAGCAGCTTAGGGACTAGTTCGGATACGCAGTATTTT,CASSLGTSSDTQYF